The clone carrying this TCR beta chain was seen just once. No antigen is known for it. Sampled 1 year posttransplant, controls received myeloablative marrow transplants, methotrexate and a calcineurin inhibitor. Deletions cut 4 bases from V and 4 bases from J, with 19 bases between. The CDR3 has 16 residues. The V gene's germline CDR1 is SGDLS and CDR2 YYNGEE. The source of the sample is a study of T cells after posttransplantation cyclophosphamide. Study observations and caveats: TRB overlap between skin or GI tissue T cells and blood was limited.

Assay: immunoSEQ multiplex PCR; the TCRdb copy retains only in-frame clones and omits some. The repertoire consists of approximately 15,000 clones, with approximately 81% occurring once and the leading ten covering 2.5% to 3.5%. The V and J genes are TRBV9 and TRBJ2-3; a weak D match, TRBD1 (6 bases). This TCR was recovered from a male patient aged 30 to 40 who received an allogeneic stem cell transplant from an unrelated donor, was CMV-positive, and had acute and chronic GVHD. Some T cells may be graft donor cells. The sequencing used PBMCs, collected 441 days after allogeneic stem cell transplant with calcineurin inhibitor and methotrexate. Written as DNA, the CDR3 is TGTGCCAGCAGCCCAAAGACAGGAGCGGATTCAGATACGCAGTATTTT. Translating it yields CASSPKTGADSDTQYF.